This entry concerns a single T cell receptor beta chain. Its target is not known. This sample is drawn from a study of blood T cells in healthy people across ages. Whole-study results and caveats: Measured against age, TCR beta diversity per million T cells decreased in a roughly linear manner.

The germline V gene encodes CDR1 MGHRA and CDR2 YSYEKL. After removal of 0 bases from V and 8 bases from J, the junction contained 5 bases not matched to a gene. CDR3 size: 16 residues. The authors ran a second PCR of 7 to 11 cycles using a sample-barcoded 5' primer and a J-beta primer mix. TCRdb itself ran the 5' RACE reads through MiXCR, one entry per CDR3 protein. The table has about 800,000 distinct CDR3 sequences, around 25% seen once; the top ten hold approximately 3.7%. The data also belong to a second study, concerning T cells of mothers and their children.

This sequence joins TRBV4-1 and TRBJ2-1, with 12 bases matching TRBD2. The receptor's source is a boy younger than 18 in good health. The specimen sequenced was blood. Here the CDR3 DNA reads TGCGCCAGCAGCCAAGAAGGACTAGCGGGATCAGATGAGCAGTTCTTC. This codes for CASSQEGLAGSDEQFF.